The 22 T cell receptor beta chains reported below all come from one sample, sequenced in a study of blood T cell repertoires in COVID-19. Measured with immunoSEQ multiplex PCR; TCRdb has only the in-frame clones, and not every one. The sample yields about 280,000 clones, roughly 90% seen once. The sequenced sample consisted of peripheral blood. These receptors came from a woman in her twenties or thirties with COVID-19, enrolled during active disease.

The chain couples TRBV30 to TRBJ1-1; no firm D call. Trimming cost V 4 bases and J 0 bases, with 12 bases left between them. CDR1 and CDR2 (germline): GTSNPN, SVGIG (reference sequence). The CDR3 sequence is 14 residues long. The CDR3 region is CAWNHPQMNTEAFF. The DNA for the CDR3 is TGTGCCTGGAACCATCCACAGATGAACACTGAAGCTTTCTTT.

V and J are TRBV5-1 and TRBJ2-5; 10 nucleotides align to TRBD2. There are 15 residues in the CDR3. V lost 0 bases, J lost 4 bases, and 3 bases stayed unmatched. Germline lookup yields CDR1 SGHRS and CDR2 YFSETQ. The CDR3 DNA is TGCGCCAGCAGCTTGGGACTAGCGGGCGCAGAGACCCAGTACTTC. It yields the protein CASSLGLAGAETQYF. Supplemented by reference TRBV5-1 and TRBJ2-5, the full variable domain reads KAGVTQTPRYLIKTRGQQVTLSCSPISGHRSVSWYQQTPGQGLQFLFEYFSETQRNKGNFPGRFSGRQFSNSRSEMNVSTLELGDSALYLCASSLGLAGAETQYFGPGTRLLVL.

The V and J genes are TRBV5-1 and TRBJ1-5; possible D gene TRBD1, 5 bases. The ends were cut back, 2 bases at V and 0 bases at J, with 9 bases in the middle. The germline gives CDR1 SGHRS, CDR2 YFSETQ. This CDR3 has 15 residues. CDR3 nucleotide sequence: TGCGCCAGCAGCTTTACAGGAGATAGCAATCAGCCCCAGCATTTT. It codes for CASSFTGDSNQPQHF.

The V gene is TRBV19, the J gene TRBJ1-1; D is unresolved. CDR3 length: 15 residues. Germline CDR1 and CDR2: LNHDA and SQIVND (reference sequence). Trimming stripped 1 base from V and 0 bases from J, with 9 bases between. The CDR3 sequence: CASSIAGNMNTEAFF. CDR3 coding DNA: TGTGCCAGTAGTATAGCAGGCAACATGAACACTGAAGCTTTCTTT.

V and J are TRBV24-1 and TRBJ1-1; D gene uncertain. This CDR3 is 10 amino acids long. V lost 9 bases to trimming and J lost 5 bases, with 6 bases between them. CDR1 and CDR2 from the germline V gene are KGHDR and SFDVKD. In DNA, the CDR3 is TGTGCCACCTTATATACTGAAGCTTTCTTT. This sequence encodes CATLYTEAFF.

This clone has more than one count but fewer than ten. The rearrangement joins TRBV2 to TRBJ2-1; D remains unclear. V was cut by 8 bases and J by 3 bases, with 11 bases left in between. The CDR3 runs to 13 residues. The germline gives CDR1 SNHLY, CDR2 FYNNEI. In DNA, the CDR3 is TGTGCCAGCCGTGGAGCCCTCTACAATGAGCAGTTCTTC. Amino acids: CASRGALYNEQFF.

This sequence joins TRBV4-1 and TRBJ1-6, with 7 nucleotides matching TRBD1. CDR1 MGHRA and CDR2 YSYEKL come from the germline V gene. This CDR3 contains 13 residues. Trimming removed 4 bases from V and 10 bases from J; junction bases left unmatched: 4. The CDR3 sequence: CASSRPGGSPLHF. The CDR3 DNA follows: TGCGCCAGCAGCCGGCCAGGGGGATCACCCCTCCACTTT.

The chain joins TRBV27 to TRBJ2-5; D uncertain. The CDR3 totals 13 residues. The germline V gene encodes CDR1 MNHEY and CDR2 SMNVEV (reference sequence). V lost 6 bases, J lost 0 bases, and 8 bases lay in between. This CDR3 is CASREKYQETQYF. The CDR3 coding sequence is TGTGCCAGCAGGGAGAAGTACCAAGAGACCCAGTACTTC.

The genes are TRBV7-2 and TRBJ2-7, with a tentative D call TRBD2 (5 bases). Germline V lookup: CDR1 SGHTA, CDR2 FQGNSA. V was shortened by 2 bases and J by 2 bases, with 13 bases between the two germline ends. The CDR3 length is 15 residues. The CDR3 loop reads CASSLWAGETYEQYF. The DNA for the CDR3 is TGTGCCAGCAGCTTATGGGCCGGGGAGACCTACGAGCAGTACTTC.

V gene TRBV5-6 combines with J gene TRBJ1-6, with 8 bases aligning to TRBD1. The ends lost 4 bases at V and 10 bases at J; junction bases unmatched: 10. The CDR3 contains 15 residues. Germline V gene data show CDR1 as SGHDT and CDR2 as YYEEEE. The chain's CDR3 is CASSEPDRGLSPLHF. DNA of the CDR3: TGTGCCAGCAGCGAGCCCGACAGGGGCCTCTCACCCCTCCACTTT.

This clone was counted a single time. This chain joins TRBV5-5 and TRBJ2-7; D gene uncertain. The CDR3 consists of 15 residues. Germline CDR1 SGHKS, CDR2 YYEKEE (reference sequence). V lost 1 base and J 0 bases, leaving 11 bases between the germline ends. This CDR3 reads CASSLHKGGSYEQYF. CDR3 bases: TGTGCCAGCAGCTTGCACAAAGGCGGCTCCTACGAGCAGTACTTC.

V and J are TRBV4-2 and TRBJ2-1; unclear D gene. Trimming cost V 0 bases and J 0 bases, with 12 bases left between them. From germline, CDR1 is LGHNA and CDR2 YNFKEQ. This CDR3 spans 17 amino acids. CDR3 sequence (DNA): TGTGCCAGCAGCCAAGATGGGCAGATCAGCTCCTACAATGAGCAGTTCTTC. Encoded protein: CASSQDGQISSYNEQFF.

The chain employs TRBV30 and TRBJ2-1; TRBD2 might be the D (6 bases). V was shortened by 4 bases and J by 4 bases, with 14 bases between the two germline ends. Per the germline V gene, CDR1 is GTSNPN and CDR2 is SVGIG (reference sequence). CDR3 length: 14 residues. CDR3 protein: CAWKARGGYNEQFF. CDR3 bases: TGTGCCTGGAAAGCTAGGGGAGGATACAATGAGCAGTTCTTC.

The chain couples TRBV28 to TRBJ1-1, with D possibly TRBD1 on 5 matching bases. The CDR3 contains 14 residues. Trimming took off 6 bases at V and 0 bases at J, with 11 bases between the two ends. Germline V gene data show CDR1 as MDHEN and CDR2 as SYDVKM. The CDR3, as DNA: TGTGCCAGCAGCACTCGACAGATGAACACTGAAGCTTTCTTT. It translates to CASSTRQMNTEAFF.

V is TRBV5-1 and J is TRBJ1-5; no firm D call. In germline, CDR1 is SGHRS, CDR2 YFSETQ. Trimming removed 2 bases from V and 4 bases from J, with 13 bases in between. CDR3 length equals 15 residues. CDR3 DNA: TGCGCCAGCAGCTTATCCGACTACAAAAATCAGCCCCAGCATTTT. Its translation is CASSLSDYKNQPQHF.

V gene TRBV19 combines with J gene TRBJ2-7, with 11 positions matching TRBD2. CDR1 and CDR2 (germline): LNHDA, SQIVND (reference sequence). The CDR3 has 14 residues. The V segment lost 11 bases and the J segment 2 bases; nucleotides outside the gene matches: 8. The CDR3, as DNA: TGTGCCGGAGTACTAGCGGGGGCCCCCTACGAGCAGTACTTC. The encoded protein is CAGVLAGAPYEQYF.

V is TRBV19 and J is TRBJ1-5; the D gene is possibly TRBD1 (5 bases). Germline V gene sequence: CDR1 LNHDA, CDR2 SQIVND (reference sequence). The CDR3 runs 15 residues. Trimming cost V 5 bases and J 8 bases, with 19 bases left between them. The CDR3 loop is CASSEWGLPGEPQHF. The DNA for the CDR3 is TGTGCCAGTAGTGAGTGGGGCTTACCGGGGGAGCCCCAGCATTTT.

The chain links TRBV18 to TRBJ2-7; 8 bases map to TRBD1. Trimming cost V 3 bases and J 5 bases; bases outside gene matches: 3. In germline, CDR1 is KGHSH, CDR2 LQKENI. The CDR3 sequence is 13 residues long. The CDR3 loop reads CASSPDRVNEQYF. CDR3 DNA sequence: TGTGCCAGCTCACCGGACAGGGTCAACGAGCAGTACTTC.

J is TRBJ1-4 and V is TRBV29-1; D may be TRBD1 (5 bases). Germline V gene lookup returns CDR1 SQVTM and CDR2 ANQGSEA. The CDR3 consists of 13 residues. Trimming took 1 base from V and 9 from J, leaving 12 bases between them. The CDR3 protein is CSVEVGRVKKLFF. The CDR3 region has the DNA TGCAGCGTTGAAGTCGGCAGGGTCAAAAAACTGTTTTTT.

The chain has TRBV3-1 (or the pseudogene TRBV3-2) and TRBJ2-7; TRBD1 matches at 7 bases. V lost 1 base, J lost 3 bases, and 6 bases stayed unmatched. The CDR3 contains 15 residues. CDR1 and CDR2 (germline): LGHDT, YNNKEL (reference sequence). CDR3 loop: CASSQVAQGYYEQYF. The CDR3 DNA follows: TGTGCCAGCAGCCAAGTCGCACAGGGGTACTACGAGCAGTACTTC.

V gene TRBV7-2 combines with J gene TRBJ2-5, with TRBD2 matching over 9 bases. Per germline, CDR1 SGHTA and CDR2 FQGNSA. This CDR3 spans 15 amino acids. The V and J ends lost 10 bases and 5 bases, in that order; junction bases with no gene match: 14. CDR3 protein: CATTWGTSMIETQYF. CDR3 DNA sequence: TGTGCCACGACCTGGGGGACTAGCATGATCGAGACCCAGTACTTC. The variable domain in full, completed from reference TRBV7-2 and TRBJ2-5, reads GAGVSQSPSNKVTEKGKDVELRCDPISGHTALYWYRQSLGQGLEFLIYFQGNSAPDKSGLPSDRFSAERTGGSVSTLTIQRTQQEDSAVYLCATTWGTSMIETQYFGPGTRLLVL.

CDR3 nucleotide sequence: TGTGCCAGCATCACCCCTAGCGGAACAGATACGCAGTATTTT. It translates to CASITPSGTDTQYF. The chain links TRBV2 to TRBJ2-3; 7 bases map to TRBD2. The CDR3 loop spans 14 amino acids. The V gene's germline CDR1 is SNHLY and CDR2 FYNNEI. Trimming took 7 bases from V and 3 from J; bases not matched to a gene: 7.